Here is one T cell receptor (beta chain) with its context. No antigen is known for it. The CDR3 extends over 15 amino acids. J lost 6 bases, V lost 0 bases, and 4 bases had no gene match. The germline gives CDR1 SGDLS, CDR2 YYNGEE. The data were obtained in a study of cytomegalovirus exposure and HLA in healthy donors. Study observations and caveats: What was likely a sequencing artifact was a cluster of highly shared sequence variants. Cytomegalovirus association was assigned to around 150 TCR beta chains. Earlier findings revealed that most TCR beta V segments proved productive either about 87% or about 30% of the time. Through in vitro validation, a few CMV-associated chains were shown to be specific for CMV antigens.

The PCR ran on 60 Vbeta and 13 Jbeta primers. TCRdb's copy holds only in-frame clones and misses some; the assay was immunoSEQ multiplex PCR. Of more than 110,000 clones listed, 60% to 85% are singletons. Specimen: PBMCs. This clonotype originated in a man aged 18 to 29 in good health and CMV-seronegative. J is TRBJ2-1 and V is TRBV9, with TRBD2 matching 9 bases. The CDR3 spells CASSVARGGPNEQFF. The CDR3 DNA is TGTGCCAGCAGCGTAGCGCGGGGGGGCCCCAATGAGCAGTTCTTC.